The present T cell receptor (beta chain) was sequenced within a study of blood T cell repertoires in COVID-19. Looking at the study overall: T cells, B-cell-depleted T cells, or PBMCs supplied cDNA or gDNA.

Libraries were prepared by immunoSEQ multiplex PCR; TCRdb keeps only in-frame clonotypes and omits some of them. The table lists approximately 210,000 clones, 70% to 90% of them singletons. Germline CDR1 is GTSNPN and CDR2 is SVGIG (reference sequence). Trimming removed 5 bases from V and 8 bases from J; junction bases left unmatched: 6. The CDR3 is made up of 12 amino acids. Seattle cases were enrolled at active infection and followed longitudinally. The material sequenced was peripheral blood. The TCR originated in a man aged 60 to 75 with COVID-19, enrolled during active disease. The V and J genes are TRBV30 and TRBJ1-2, with 9 bases matching TRBD1. The chain's CDR3 is CAWSGTGHGYTF. The CDR3 DNA reads as TGTGCCTGGTCCGGGACAGGGCACGGCTACACCTTC.